This TCR beta chain was recovered during a study of blood T cell repertoires in COVID-19. Per the original data handling: Amplification of reference gene primers provided the estimated nucleated cell counts. Some clones are missing from TCRdb's copy, which holds only in-frame ones; the method was immunoSEQ multiplex PCR. V, J and clone size reflect that table, while D and trimming were determined from the DNA. The sample contains some 140,000 clones, approximately 84% of which appear only once. Germline CDR1 reads ENHRY; CDR2 reads SYGVKD. The V and J ends lost 3 bases and 6 bases, in that order; junction bases with no gene match: 14. CDR3 size: 17 residues.

Source material: peripheral blood. The rearrangement links TRBV10-3 to TRBJ2-3, with 8 bases lining up with TRBD1. This receptor was obtained from a woman older than 75 with acute or convalescent COVID-19. The CDR3 loop is CAISDAGRTGRSDTQYF. CDR3 in DNA: TGTGCCATCAGTGATGCGGGTAGGACAGGGCGATCCGATACGCAGTATTTT.